These 3 T cell receptor beta chains were all obtained from the same sample, sequenced in a study of cytomegalovirus exposure and HLA in healthy donors. The PCR had 60 Vbeta and 13 Jbeta primers. Sequencing used immunoSEQ multiplex PCR; TCRdb keeps in-frame clones, though not all of them. The sample gives about 100,000 clones, 60% to 85% of which show up once; approximately 5.3% is in the top ten. Sequenced: PBMCs. The receptors were sampled from a female donor in good health and CMV-seropositive.

This sequence joins TRBV9 and TRBJ1-5; TRBD1 is a possible D gene (5 bases). V lost 3 bases, J lost 4 bases, and 14 bases lay in between. Germline values: CDR1 SGDLS, CDR2 YYNGEE. The CDR3 has 15 residues. The CDR3 spells CASSATDSRNQPQHF. In DNA form, the CDR3 reads TGTGCCAGCAGCGCAACAGACAGTAGGAATCAGCCCCAGCATTTT.

This clone was detected once. The chain recombines TRBV27 with TRBJ1-5; D remains unclear. CDR3 length equals 14 residues. Per the germline V gene, CDR1 is MNHEY and CDR2 is SMNVEV (reference sequence). V was trimmed by 3 bases and J by 1 base, leaving 7 bases between them. In DNA form, the CDR3 reads TGTGCCAGCAGTTTTCGAGGGAGCAATCAGCCCCAGCATTTT. Protein product: CASSFRGSNQPQHF.

This clone has only a few counts. The chain is built from TRBV4-2 and TRBJ2-3; a possible D gene is TRBD2 (6 bases). CDR1 LGHNA and CDR2 YNFKEQ come from the germline V gene. The length of the CDR3 is 14 residues. V was clipped by 5 bases and J by 2 bases, with 11 bases between them. DNA for the CDR3: TGTGCCAGCAGCGATCGGGGGAACACAGATACGCAGTATTTT. This translates into CASSDRGNTDTQYF.